The 23 T cell receptor beta chains listed next were all sequenced from one sample in a study of Ad26.COV2.S vaccination and SARS-CoV-2 variants. Measured with immunoSEQ multiplex PCR; TCRdb has only the in-frame clones, and not every one. The sample records about 400,000 clones, over 75% being singletons. Stated treatment: around 19 received Ad26.COV2.S at low or high dose, single or two shots; 5 received placebo; per-sample allocation not given. The samples were gathered on day 63 after the first injection of vaccine or placebo. Sample: peripheral blood, taken in a trial of Ad26.COV2.S vaccine versus placebo. Every receptor here comes from a person between 18 and 65 years old who received the Ad26.COV2.S COVID-19 vaccine or a placebo.

This chain links TRBV5-1 with TRBJ2-1; 9 bases line up with TRBD2. Germline trimming cut 0 bases from V and 7 bases from J; bases unmatched to any gene: 8. The CDR3 extends over 16 amino acids. From germline, CDR1 is SGHRS and CDR2 YFSETQ. CDR3 DNA sequence: TGCGCCAGCAGCTTGGGGGGGGCTAGCGGGATAAATGAGCAGTTCTTC. Its protein is CASSLGGASGINEQFF. Drawing the rest from reference TRBV5-1 and TRBJ2-1, the complete variable domain is KAGVTQTPRYLIKTRGQQVTLSCSPISGHRSVSWYQQTPGQGLQFLFEYFSETQRNKGNFPGRFSGRQFSNSRSEMNVSTLELGDSALYLCASSLGGASGINEQFFGPGTRLTVL.

V and J are TRBV4-1 and TRBJ2-1; weak D call: TRBD2 (5 bases). The germline gives CDR1 MGHRA, CDR2 YSYEKL. V was shortened by 3 bases and J by 5 bases, with 17 bases between the two germline ends. CDR3 length: 16 amino acids. CDR3 DNA: TGCGCCAGCAGCCAGACCGGGCTAGCCGGGCACAATGAGCAGTTCTTC. It specifies CASSQTGLAGHNEQFF.

This chain links TRBV5-5 with TRBJ1-1; unclear D gene. Germline CDR1 is SGHKS and CDR2 is YYEKEE (reference sequence). CDR3 size: 13 residues. Trimming took 0 bases from V and 0 from J, leaving 3 bases between them. The CDR3 DNA sequence: TGTGCCAGCAGCTTGGAAGTGAACACTGAAGCTTTCTTT. This gives the protein CASSLEVNTEAFF.

CDR3 sequence: CASSVRVAGEKLFF. In nucleotides, the CDR3 is TGTGCCAGCAGCGTAAGAGTGGCCGGAGAAAAACTGTTTTTT. The rearrangement uses TRBV9 and TRBJ1-4, with D unclear. Germline V gene sequence: CDR1 SGDLS, CDR2 YYNGEE. With 1 base removed from V and 8 bases from J, the gap between germline ends came to 12 bases. This CDR3 has 14 amino acids.

This sequence joins TRBV6-5 and TRBJ1-1, with 7 bases lining up with TRBD1. J was trimmed by 7 bases and V by 6 bases; bases with no gene match: 5. There are 12 residues in the CDR3. Per the germline V gene, CDR1 is MNHEY and CDR2 is SVGAGI. CDR3 nucleotides: TGTGCCAGCAGGTGGACAGGCTTTGAAGCTTTCTTT. Its protein is CASRWTGFEAFF.

V is TRBV27 and J is TRBJ1-4, with D unresolved. The CDR3 spans 15 residues. Trimming cost V 2 bases and J 7 bases, with 14 bases left between them. From germline, CDR1 is MNHEY and CDR2 SMNVEV (reference sequence). This CDR3 is CASSLHRASGEKLFF. In DNA form, the CDR3 reads TGTGCCAGCAGTTTACACAGAGCGTCGGGTGAAAAACTGTTTTTT.

The chain has TRBV19 and TRBJ2-1; 10 nucleotides line up with TRBD1. V shed 5 bases and J 2 bases; nucleotides not matched to a gene: 6. Germline lookup yields CDR1 LNHDA and CDR2 SQIVND (reference sequence). There are 16 residues in the CDR3. This CDR3 reads CASSPGTGDTYNEQFF. Here the CDR3 DNA reads TGTGCCAGTAGTCCCGGGACAGGGGATACCTACAATGAGCAGTTCTTC.

The chain employs TRBV6-5 and TRBJ1-2; 7 bases line up with TRBD1. Per the germline V gene, CDR1 is MNHEY and CDR2 is SVGAGI. The CDR3 spans 13 residues. Trimming took 7 bases from V and 4 from J; bases not matched to a gene: 6. This chain's CDR3 is CASTADRVYGYTF. The CDR3 DNA sequence: TGTGCCAGCACCGCCGACAGGGTCTATGGCTACACCTTC.

The V call is TRBV30, the J call TRBJ2-3; D unresolved. V was shortened by 5 bases and J by 0 bases, with 15 bases between the two germline ends. Germline V gives CDR1 GTSNPN, CDR2 SVGIG (reference sequence). The CDR3 contains 15 residues. CDR3 protein: CAWAKQTTSTDTQYF. The CDR3 DNA reads as TGTGCCTGGGCAAAACAGACGACTAGCACAGATACGCAGTATTTT. Full variable domain (missing parts from reference TRBV30 and TRBJ2-3): SQTIHQWPATLVQPVGSPLSLECTVEGTSNPNLYWYRQAAGRGLQLLFYSVGIGQISSEVPQNLSASRPQDRQFILSSKKLLLSDSGFYLCAWAKQTTSTDTQYFGPGTRLTVL.

The DNA for the CDR3 is TGTGCCAGCAGCGTCCAAAGGACTAGCGGGAGGCTTCAGTACTTC. Encoded protein: CASSVQRTSGRLQYF. The chain employs TRBV9 and TRBJ2-7; 14 bases are a match to TRBD2. Germline assignment: CDR1 SGDLS and CDR2 YYNGEE. This CDR3 contains 15 residues. The V gene end was trimmed by 2 bases and the J gene end by 10 bases; junction bases not matched to a gene: 8.

The rearrangement joins TRBV27 to TRBJ2-7; TRBD1 matches 7 bases. J was trimmed by 1 base and V by 3 bases; bases with no gene match: 6. The CDR3 has 15 amino acids. Germline assignment: CDR1 MNHEY and CDR2 SMNVEV (reference sequence). The CDR3 sequence is CASSFSGTVSYEQYF. The CDR3 DNA sequence: TGTGCCAGCAGTTTTTCCGGGACAGTGTCCTACGAGCAGTACTTC.

The V and J genes are TRBV30 and TRBJ1-4; unclear D gene. The CDR3 spans 18 residues. CDR1 GTSNPN and CDR2 SVGIG come from the germline V gene (reference sequence). Between the trimmed V and J ends, which lost 0 bases and 1 base, there was a span of 18 bases. CDR3: CAWSVLEVGEGTNEKLFF. The CDR3 DNA follows: TGTGCCTGGAGTGTACTTGAGGTCGGGGAAGGAACTAATGAAAAACTGTTTTTT.

The chain carries TRBV7-2 and TRBJ2-7, with 7 nucleotides matching TRBD1. The CDR3 totals 13 residues. Germline CDR1 SGHTA, CDR2 FQGNSA. V lost 1 base, J lost 4 bases, and 1 base stayed unmatched. CDR3 sequence reads: CASSLGDSYEQYF. In nucleotides, the CDR3 is TGTGCCAGCAGCTTAGGGGACAGTTACGAGCAGTACTTC.

This chain uses TRBV11-1 with TRBJ2-7, with D perhaps matching TRBD1 (5 bases). V lost 6 bases to trimming and J lost 6 bases, with 21 bases between them. CDR3 length: 15 amino acids. Germline CDR1 is SGHAT and CDR2 is FQDESV (reference sequence). The CDR3 DNA reads as TGTGCCAGCAGTCGCGCCGCGACAGCCCGCGGCGAGCAGTACTTC. As protein: CASSRAATARGEQYF.

The CDR3 region is CASSPHFGLAGDNEQFF. The CDR3 region has the DNA TGTGCCAGCAGCCCACACTTCGGACTAGCGGGAGACAATGAGCAGTTCTTC. The chain combines TRBV7-9 with TRBJ2-1; TRBD2 aligns across 13 bases. Germline-derived CDR1 and CDR2 are SEHNR and FQNEAQ (reference sequence). The CDR3 extends over 17 amino acids. Trimming removed 5 bases from V and 5 bases from J; junction bases left unmatched: 9.

The chain has TRBV11-2 and TRBJ1-2, with 11 bases fitting TRBD1. Per germline, CDR1 SGHAT and CDR2 FQNNGV. The ends lost 1 base at V and 8 bases at J; junction bases unmatched: 3. The length of the CDR3 is 14 residues. The CDR3 loop is CASSLGTGGAGYTF. The CDR3 nucleotides are TGTGCCAGCAGCTTAGGGACAGGGGGCGCGGGCTACACCTTC.

CDR3 coding DNA: TGTGCCAGTAGTATAGATTACAGAAGAAACACAGATACGCAGTATTTT. It specifies CASSIDYRRNTDTQYF. This chain uses TRBV19 with TRBJ2-3, with D hard to call. The germline V and J ends were trimmed by 0 bases and 2 bases, with 12 bases remaining between them. CDR3 length: 16 residues. The germline gives CDR1 LNHDA, CDR2 SQIVND (reference sequence).

The rearrangement uses TRBV19 and TRBJ1-1; D is uncertain. Trimming pared 4 bases from V and 1 base from J, leaving 10 bases between. Germline V CDR1 and CDR2: LNHDA, SQIVND (reference sequence). The length of the CDR3 is 14 residues. The CDR3 nucleotides are TGTGCCAGTAGTACCACTACACAGAACACTGAAGCTTTCTTT. Encoded protein: CASSTTTQNTEAFF.

J is TRBJ2-2 and V is TRBV5-1; D gene ambiguous. Germline V lookup: CDR1 SGHRS, CDR2 YFSETQ. The V end was cut by 5 bases, the J end by 7 bases, with 6 bases between. The CDR3 is 11 amino acids. This chain's CDR3 is CASRGSGELFF. DNA for the CDR3: TGCGCCAGCAGAGGTAGCGGGGAGCTGTTTTTT.

The chain employs TRBV14 and TRBJ1-6; D call uncertain. The germline CDR1 and CDR2 sequences are SGHDN and FVKESK. Trimming removed 0 bases at V and 2 bases at J, with 11 bases between. The CDR3 has 17 residues. The CDR3 coding sequence is TGTGCCAGCAGCCAAGAGGTCCAAAGACCCTATAATTCACCCCTCCACTTT. This encodes CASSQEVQRPYNSPLHF.

The CDR3 region is CASSVTGGSYNEQFF. Here the CDR3 DNA reads TGTGCCAGCAGCGTGACAGGGGGATCGTACAATGAGCAGTTCTTC. The chain couples TRBV5-4 to TRBJ2-1; TRBD1 agrees at 9 bases. With 4 bases clipped from V and 4 bases from J, the junction kept 6 bases outside the gene matches. Germline V lookup: CDR1 SGHNT, CDR2 YYREEE (reference sequence). This CDR3 has 15 residues.

This clone showed up just a few times. V usage is TRBV7-8 and J usage is TRBJ2-3; D gene uncertain. Trimming removed 3 bases from V and 6 bases from J, with 10 bases in between. The germline V gene has CDR1 SGHVS and CDR2 FQNEAQ. CDR3 length: 13 residues. The CDR3 DNA reads as TGTGCCAGCAGCTTTCTCCTAGGGGATACGCAGTATTTT. Encoded protein: CASSFLLGDTQYF.

This clone came up a few times. J is TRBJ1-1 and V is TRBV28, with D unclear. The V gene lost 6 bases and the J gene lost 3 bases, with 8 bases spanning the gap. Germline V gives CDR1 MDHEN, CDR2 SYDVKM. This CDR3 has 12 residues. CDR3 region: CASSHIYTEAFF. In DNA, the CDR3 is TGTGCCAGCAGCCATATTTACACTGAAGCTTTCTTT.